This note documents a single TCR beta chain sequence. These data originate in a study of blood T cell repertoires in COVID-19. About the research overall: T cells, B-cell-depleted T cells, or PBMCs supplied cDNA or gDNA.

Per the authors' pipeline: Reference gene primers were amplified, and this amplification served to estimate nucleated cell counts. The repertoire was sequenced with immunoSEQ multiplex PCR; TCRdb's copy has only in-frame clones and lacks some. D and trimming come from the DNA, and the V and J calls and clone size come from that table. The sample carries more than 200,000 clones, 82% recorded once. Germline CDR1 reads MNHEY; CDR2 reads SVGAGI. There are 14 residues in the CDR3. With 6 bases clipped from V and 5 bases from J, the junction kept 7 bases outside the gene matches. The Seattle patients joined while their infection was active and were tracked longitudinally afterward.

V is TRBV6-5 and J is TRBJ1-2, with 9 bases matching TRBD1. The TCR was taken from a woman aged 80 or over with COVID-19, enrolled during active disease. The sequenced material came from peripheral blood. This CDR3 reads CASSPGQGWYGYTF. DNA of the CDR3: TGTGCCAGCAGCCCGGGACAGGGATGGTATGGCTACACCTTC.